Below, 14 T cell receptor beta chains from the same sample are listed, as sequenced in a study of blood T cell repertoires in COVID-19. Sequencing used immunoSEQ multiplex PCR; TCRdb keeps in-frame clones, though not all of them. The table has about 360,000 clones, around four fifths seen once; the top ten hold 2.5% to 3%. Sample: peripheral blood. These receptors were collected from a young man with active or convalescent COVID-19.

The CDR3 sequence: CATGSSGQDTQYF. The CDR3 DNA sequence: TGTGCCACCGGGTCCAGCGGTCAGGATACGCAGTATTTT. The rearrangement joins TRBV24-1 to TRBJ2-3; D is perhaps TRBD2 (5 bases). Trimming took 9 bases from V and 6 from J, leaving 15 bases between them. The CDR3 extends over 13 amino acids. The germline CDR1 and CDR2 sequences are KGHDR and SFDVKD.

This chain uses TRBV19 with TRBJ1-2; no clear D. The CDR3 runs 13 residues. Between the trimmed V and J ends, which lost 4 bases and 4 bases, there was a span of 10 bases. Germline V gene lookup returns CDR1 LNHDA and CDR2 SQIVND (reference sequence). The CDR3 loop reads CASSRSRAYGYTF. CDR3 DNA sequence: TGTGCCAGTAGTAGATCCCGAGCCTATGGCTACACCTTC.

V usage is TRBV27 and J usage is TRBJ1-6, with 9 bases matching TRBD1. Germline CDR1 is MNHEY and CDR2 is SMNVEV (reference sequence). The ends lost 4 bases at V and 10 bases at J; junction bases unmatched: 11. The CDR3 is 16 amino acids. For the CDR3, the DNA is TGTGCCAGCAGTTCCTACTTTGGACAGGGGCTCTCACCCCTCCACTTT. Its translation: CASSSYFGQGLSPLHF.

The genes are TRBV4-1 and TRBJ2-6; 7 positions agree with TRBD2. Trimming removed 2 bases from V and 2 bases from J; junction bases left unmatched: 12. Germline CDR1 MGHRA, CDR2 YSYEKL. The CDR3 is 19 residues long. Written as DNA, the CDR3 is TGCGCCAGCAGCCAAACGAGGGCGGGAGTGGTTCCTGGGGCCAACGTCCTGACTTTC. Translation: CASSQTRAGVVPGANVLTF.

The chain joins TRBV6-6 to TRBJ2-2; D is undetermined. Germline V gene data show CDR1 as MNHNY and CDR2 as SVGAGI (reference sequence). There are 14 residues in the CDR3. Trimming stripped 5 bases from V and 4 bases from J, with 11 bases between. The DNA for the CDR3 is TGTGCCAGCAGTGAGGCTATTGCCACCGGGGAGCTGTTTTTT. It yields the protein CASSEAIATGELFF.

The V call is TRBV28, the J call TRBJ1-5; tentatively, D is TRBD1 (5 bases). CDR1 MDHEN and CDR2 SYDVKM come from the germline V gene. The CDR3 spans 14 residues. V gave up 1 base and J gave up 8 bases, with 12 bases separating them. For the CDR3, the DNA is TGTGCCAGCAGTTTATTACGGATAGGGGAGCCCCAGCATTTT. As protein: CASSLLRIGEPQHF.

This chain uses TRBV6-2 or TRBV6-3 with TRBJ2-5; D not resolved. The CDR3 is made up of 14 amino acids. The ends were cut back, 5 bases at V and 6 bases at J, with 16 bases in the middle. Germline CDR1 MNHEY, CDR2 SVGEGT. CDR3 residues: CASSQAGYRQTQYF. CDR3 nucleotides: TGTGCCAGCAGTCAGGCCGGCTACCGGCAGACCCAGTACTTC.

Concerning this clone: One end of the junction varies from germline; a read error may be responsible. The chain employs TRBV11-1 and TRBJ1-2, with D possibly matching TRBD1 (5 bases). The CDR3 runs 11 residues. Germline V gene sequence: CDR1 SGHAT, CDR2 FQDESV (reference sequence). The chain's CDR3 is CASSAGQGPFF. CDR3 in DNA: TGTGCCAGCAGCGCCGGTCAGGGCCCATTCTTC. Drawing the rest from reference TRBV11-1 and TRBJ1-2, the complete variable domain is EAEVAQSPRYKITEKSQAVAFWCDPISGHATLYWYRQILGQGPELLVQFQDESVVDDSQLPKDRFSAERLKGVDSTLKIQPAELGDSAMYLCASSAGQGPFFGSGTRLTVV.

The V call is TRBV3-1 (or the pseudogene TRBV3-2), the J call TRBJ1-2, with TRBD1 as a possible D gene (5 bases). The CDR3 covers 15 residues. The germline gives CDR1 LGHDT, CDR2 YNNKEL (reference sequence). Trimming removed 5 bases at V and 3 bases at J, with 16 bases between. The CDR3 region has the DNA TGTGCCAGCAGCACCGAAGGGGCGGGGGACTATGGCTACACCTTC. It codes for CASSTEGAGDYGYTF.

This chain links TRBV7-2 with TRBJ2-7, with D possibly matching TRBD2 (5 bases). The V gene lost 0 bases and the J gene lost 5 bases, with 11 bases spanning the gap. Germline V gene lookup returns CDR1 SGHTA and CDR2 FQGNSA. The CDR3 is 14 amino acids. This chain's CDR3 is CASSLAGAIHEQYF. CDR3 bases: TGTGCCAGCAGCTTAGCGGGAGCGATCCACGAGCAGTACTTC.

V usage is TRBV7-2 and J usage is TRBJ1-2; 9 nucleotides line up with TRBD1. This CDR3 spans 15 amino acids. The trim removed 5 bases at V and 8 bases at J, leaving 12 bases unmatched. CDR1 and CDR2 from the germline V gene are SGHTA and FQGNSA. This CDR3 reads CASSARTGDLEGYTF. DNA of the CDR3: TGTGCCAGCAGCGCCCGGACAGGGGACTTAGAAGGCTACACCTTC.

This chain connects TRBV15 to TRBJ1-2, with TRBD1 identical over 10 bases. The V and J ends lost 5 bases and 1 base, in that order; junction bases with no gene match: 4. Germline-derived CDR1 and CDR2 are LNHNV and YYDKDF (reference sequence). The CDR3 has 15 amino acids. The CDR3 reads CATSEGTGVNYGYTF. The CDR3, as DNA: TGTGCCACCAGCGAGGGGACAGGGGTTAACTATGGCTACACCTTC.

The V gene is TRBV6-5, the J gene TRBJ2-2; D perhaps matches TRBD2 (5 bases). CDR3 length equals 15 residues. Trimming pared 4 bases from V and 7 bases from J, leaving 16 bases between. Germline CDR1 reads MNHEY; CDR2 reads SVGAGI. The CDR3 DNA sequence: TGTGCCAGCAGTTCGTATGCCGGGAAGGACGGGGAGCTGTTTTTT. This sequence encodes CASSSYAGKDGELFF.

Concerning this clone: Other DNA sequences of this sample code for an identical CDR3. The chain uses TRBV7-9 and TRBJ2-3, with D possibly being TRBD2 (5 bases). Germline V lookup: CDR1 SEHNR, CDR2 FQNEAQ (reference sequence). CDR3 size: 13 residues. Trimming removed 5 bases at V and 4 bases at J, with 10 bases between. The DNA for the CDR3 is TGTGCCAGCAGCCCCCGCGGGCCAGATACGCAGTATTTT. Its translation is CASSPRGPDTQYF.